This T cell receptor beta chain came from a study of cytomegalovirus exposure and HLA in healthy donors. CDR3 size: 15 residues. V lost 4 bases to trimming and J lost 5 bases; unmatched junction nucleotides: 7. CDR1 and CDR2 from the germline V gene are MDHEN and SYDVKM. Study-wide findings and caveats: Across donors, sequencing depth was assumed by presence/absence analyses to be roughly uniform. Immune exposure information comprised only CMV serostatus.

PCR involved 60 Vbeta and 13 Jbeta primers. The assay was immunoSEQ multiplex PCR, and TCRdb's table has in-frame clones only and misses some. This table has more than 95,000 clones, approximately 74% appearing once. Points on this clone: Its antigen is not known.

Sample: PBMCs. This receptor was obtained from a female donor in good health and CMV-seropositive. The gene calls are TRBV28 and TRBJ1-4, with 7 nucleotides matching TRBD1. CDR3 loop: CASSSPTGKNEKLFF. The CDR3 DNA follows: TGTGCCAGCAGTTCGCCGACAGGGAAAAATGAAAAACTGTTTTTT.